This T cell receptor (beta chain) was documented in a study of blood T cells in healthy people across ages. Together with a sample-barcoded 5' primer, a J-beta primer mix was included in a second PCR lasting about 6 to 11 cycles. TCRdb re-called the 5' RACE reads with MiXCR, one entry per CDR3 protein. Among approximately 800,000 distinct CDR3 sequences, about half were seen once, and the ten largest hold 15% to 20%. As for this clonotype: A much larger clone differs by one base, so this may be a read error.

This CDR3 is built from 13 residues. Germline V gene data show CDR1 as MNHNY and CDR2 as SVGAGI (reference sequence). Sequenced input: blood. The TCR sequence derives from a man older than 75 in good health. V usage is TRBV6-6 and J usage is TRBJ2-4; D remains unclear. The last part of the DNA fits TRBJ2-7 better; the J call may be wrong. The CDR3, as DNA: TGTGCCAGCACCCTGGCAGGTATCTACGAGCAGTACTTC. Amino acid sequence: CASTLAGIYEQYF.